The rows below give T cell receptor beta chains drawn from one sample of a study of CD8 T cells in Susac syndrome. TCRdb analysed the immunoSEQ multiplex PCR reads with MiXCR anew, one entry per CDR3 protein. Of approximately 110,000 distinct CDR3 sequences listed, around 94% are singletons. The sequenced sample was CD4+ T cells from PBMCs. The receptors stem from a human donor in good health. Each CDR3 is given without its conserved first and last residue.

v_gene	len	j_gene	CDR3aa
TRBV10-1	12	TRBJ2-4	ASSDSLAKNIQY
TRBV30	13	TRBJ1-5	AWSLRGQVPRTQH
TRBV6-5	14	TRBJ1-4	ASSSRTGYTNEKLF
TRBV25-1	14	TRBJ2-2	ASSRPGLAGAGELF
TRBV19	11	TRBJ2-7	ASSTGTFYEQY
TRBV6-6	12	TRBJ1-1	ASNTDQGDTEAF
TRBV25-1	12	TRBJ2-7	ASRDTSGRIEQY
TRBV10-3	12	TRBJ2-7	ATREPSRDYEQY
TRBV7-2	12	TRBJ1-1	ASSSTGGWSEAF
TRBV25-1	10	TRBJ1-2	ATSPGSRGYT
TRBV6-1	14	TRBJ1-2	ASSPLTGNFAYGYT
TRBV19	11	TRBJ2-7	ASSRGSSYEQY
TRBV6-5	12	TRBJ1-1	ASSPRSSYTEAF
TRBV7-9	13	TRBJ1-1	ASSPPAQGKTEAF
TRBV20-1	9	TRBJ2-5	SARRGETQY
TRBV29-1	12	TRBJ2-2	SVEVGGGSGELF
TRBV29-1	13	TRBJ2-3	SVEGTSGRTDTQY
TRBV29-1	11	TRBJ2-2	SVGQGAIGELF
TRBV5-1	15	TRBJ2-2	ASSLRASGRNTGELF
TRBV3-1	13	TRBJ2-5	ASSHDAGTGGAQY
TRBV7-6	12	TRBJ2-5	ASNPNRNQETQY
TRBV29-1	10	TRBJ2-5	STGGAEETQY
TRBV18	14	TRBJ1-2	ASSPSSRVGDYGYT
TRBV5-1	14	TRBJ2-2	ASSLDGRADTGELF
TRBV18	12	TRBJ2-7	ASSPGLGAYEQY
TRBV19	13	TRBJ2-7	ASKQLAGSSYEQY
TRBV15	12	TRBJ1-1	ATSRDRENTEAF
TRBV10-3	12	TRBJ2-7	AISERGQPYEQY
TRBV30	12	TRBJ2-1	AWSETGADNEQF
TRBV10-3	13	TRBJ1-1	AIKGSDYMNTEAF
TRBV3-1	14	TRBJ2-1	ASSPLGLAGYNEQF
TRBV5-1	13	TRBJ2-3	ASSPTGLRTDTQY
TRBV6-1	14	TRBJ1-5	ASSLDSPYSNQPQH